The 22 T cell receptor beta chains below were found in one sample sequenced in a study of cytomegalovirus exposure and HLA in healthy donors. It was with 60 Vbeta and 13 Jbeta primers that the PCR ran. The data were produced by immunoSEQ multiplex PCR, yet TCRdb's version contains in-frame clones alone and is incomplete. The sample yields 140,000 to 150,000 clones, 78% seen once. Sequencing was carried out using PBMCs. Receptors were obtained from a man aged 35 to 55 in good health and CMV-seropositive.

To note about this clone: Within the sample, other DNA sequences also encode this same CDR3. The V and J genes are TRBV9 and TRBJ2-7, with 7 bases that match TRBD1. This CDR3 spans 13 amino acids. The germline gives CDR1 SGDLS, CDR2 YYNGEE. V shed 3 bases, J shed 2 bases, and the junction held 2 bases outside the gene matches. The chain's CDR3 is CASSGQGAYEQYF. CDR3 sequence (DNA): TGTGCCAGCAGCGGACAGGGCGCCTACGAGCAGTACTTC. Variable domain in full (rest from reference TRBV9 and TRBJ2-7): DSGVTQTPKHLITATGQRVTLRCSPRSGDLSVYWYQQSLDQGLQFLIQYYNGEERAKGNILERFSAQQFPDLHSELNLSSLELGDSALYFCASSGQGAYEQYFGPGTRLTVT.

J is TRBJ2-7 and V is TRBV5-4, with TRBD2 matching over 14 bases. The CDR3 runs to 16 residues. Per germline, CDR1 SGHNT and CDR2 YYREEE (reference sequence). Trimming took 4 bases from V and 6 from J; bases not matched to a gene: 9. The CDR3 DNA sequence: TGTGCCAGCAGCCCCGGCGGGACTAGCGGGAGCACCGAGCAGTACTTC. Encoded protein: CASSPGGTSGSTEQYF.

The chain recombines TRBV4-3 with TRBJ1-4; D is uncertain. Trimming removed 1 base at V and 0 bases at J, with 12 bases between. This CDR3 is built from 17 residues. The germline CDR1 and CDR2 sequences are LGHNA and YSLEER. The CDR3 loop reads CASSQGLRGATNEKLFF. The CDR3 nucleotides read TGCGCCAGCAGCCAAGGCCTTCGGGGAGCAACTAATGAAAAACTGTTTTTT.

V gene TRBV10-3 combines with J gene TRBJ1-2; a weak D match, TRBD1 (6 bases). V lost 2 bases, J lost 0 bases, and 10 bases lay in between. Germline V gives CDR1 ENHRY, CDR2 SYGVKD. This CDR3 is 15 amino acids long. CDR3 amino acids: CAISERDTPNYGYTF. The CDR3 DNA reads as TGTGCCATCAGTGAGAGGGACACTCCTAACTATGGCTACACCTTC.

In its sample, this clone was seen once. The J gene is TRBJ1-5, the V gene TRBV6-5, with TRBD1 as a possible D gene (6 bases). The V gene lost 6 bases and the J gene lost 6 bases, with 12 bases spanning the gap. Germline assignment: CDR1 MNHEY and CDR2 SVGAGI. CDR3 length equals 13 residues. CDR3 sequence: CASSVIQGQPQHF. The CDR3 DNA reads TGTGCCAGCAGCGTCATACAGGGTCAGCCCCAGCATTTT.

This clone has a count of ten or more. V is TRBV4-3 and J is TRBJ2-7; D gene uncertain. This CDR3 has 15 amino acids. CDR1 is LGHNA and CDR2 is YSLEER in the germline V gene. Deletions cut 4 bases from V and 3 bases from J, with 16 bases between. CDR3 residues: CASSRALGTYYEQYF. CDR3 in DNA: TGCGCCAGCAGCCGGGCCCTGGGCACCTACTACGAGCAGTACTTC.

This chain joins TRBV30 and TRBJ1-4; D not certain. Per the germline V gene, CDR1 is GTSNPN and CDR2 is SVGIG (reference sequence). V lost 0 bases, J lost 0 bases, and 20 bases lay in between. This CDR3 comprises 19 residues. In DNA form, the CDR3 reads TGTGCCTGGAGTGTAATGGGTCCCCTAAGGAGGGCAACTAATGAAAAACTGTTTTTT. It codes for CAWSVMGPLRRATNEKLFF.

This clone appeared a single time. The chain couples TRBV5-1 to TRBJ2-1, with 13 bases identical to TRBD2. There are 15 residues in the CDR3. The V and J ends lost 4 bases and 6 bases, in that order; junction bases with no gene match: 4. Germline V CDR1 and CDR2: SGHRS, YFSETQ. The CDR3 is CASSLGLAGANEQFF. The CDR3 DNA is TGCGCCAGCAGCCTTGGACTAGCGGGAGCCAATGAGCAGTTCTTC. Full variable domain (remainder filled in from reference TRBV5-1 and TRBJ2-1): KAGVTQTPRYLIKTRGQQVTLSCSPISGHRSVSWYQQTPGQGLQFLFEYFSETQRNKGNFPGRFSGRQFSNSRSEMNVSTLELGDSALYLCASSLGLAGANEQFFGPGTRLTVL.

The rearrangement links TRBV19 to TRBJ1-1; unclear D gene. CDR3 size: 13 residues. Germline lookup yields CDR1 LNHDA and CDR2 SQIVND (reference sequence). V was cut by 3 bases and J by 4 bases, with 9 bases left in between. DNA for the CDR3: TGTGCCAGTAGTATTGCGGGGTTCACTGAAGCTTTCTTT. As protein: CASSIAGFTEAFF.

The V and J genes are TRBV5-1 and TRBJ2-7; 10 bases match TRBD1. CDR3 size: 16 residues. Looked up from germline, CDR1 is SGHRS and CDR2 is YFSETQ. With 2 bases clipped from V and 5 bases from J, the junction kept 10 bases outside the gene matches. The CDR3 sequence is CASSLVRTGGTDEQYF. The DNA of the CDR3 is TGCGCCAGCAGCTTAGTTAGGACAGGGGGTACCGACGAGCAGTACTTC.

This clone was counted only a few times. The chain employs TRBV28 and TRBJ1-1, with D possibly being TRBD1 (6 bases). V was pared by 1 base and J by 6 bases, with 12 bases between. CDR3 length: 14 amino acids. CDR1 and CDR2 (germline): MDHEN, SYDVKM. The CDR3 loop is CASSLSQGVSEAFF. In DNA, the CDR3 is TGTGCCAGCAGTTTATCACAGGGAGTCTCTGAAGCTTTCTTT. The variable domain in full, with the rest retrieved from reference TRBV28 and TRBJ1-1, is DVKVTQSSRYLVKRTGEKVFLECVQDMDHENMFWYRQDPGLGLRLIYFSYDVKMKEKGDIPEGYSVSREKKERFSLILESASTNQTSMYLCASSLSQGVSEAFFGQGTRLTVV.

This chain uses TRBV15 with TRBJ2-3, with TRBD2 matching 8 bases. V lost 1 base to trimming and J lost 2 bases; unmatched junction nucleotides: 5. This CDR3 has 16 residues. The germline V gene has CDR1 LNHNV and CDR2 YYDKDF (reference sequence). CDR3 nucleotides: TGTGCCACCAGCAGAGGATTAGCGGGACTCACAGATACGCAGTATTTT. Protein: CATSRGLAGLTDTQYF.

V is TRBV7-3 and J is TRBJ1-5; perhaps TRBD1 as D (6 bases). The CDR3 extends over 14 amino acids. Germline CDR1 is SGHTA and CDR2 is FQGTGA. V lost 6 bases to trimming and J lost 7 bases, with 16 bases between them. CDR3 amino acids: CASSFTGKGQPQHF. The CDR3, as DNA: TGTGCCAGCAGTTTTACAGGGAAGGGGCAGCCCCAGCATTTT.

CDR3 bases: TGTGCCAGCAGTGTCCGGGAGCTCACCGGGGAGCTGTTTTTT. This sequence encodes CASSVRELTGELFF. This rearrangement joins TRBV2 to TRBJ2-2, with a possible D match to TRBD2 (6 bases). CDR1 is SNHLY, CDR2 FYNNEI, per germline. V was shortened by 4 bases and J by 4 bases, with 10 bases between the two germline ends. The CDR3 covers 14 residues.

The chain combines TRBV5-1 with TRBJ2-2; maybe TRBD2 (6 bases). V was shortened by 2 bases and J by 2 bases, with 10 bases between the two germline ends. The CDR3 extends over 15 amino acids. Germline V lookup: CDR1 SGHRS, CDR2 YFSETQ. The CDR3 here is CASSFGGVNTGELFF. The CDR3 region has the DNA TGCGCCAGCAGCTTCGGCGGGGTAAACACCGGGGAGCTGTTTTTT.

The chain joins TRBV5-1 to TRBJ2-1; D gene uncertain. CDR1 and CDR2 (germline): SGHRS, YFSETQ. Trimming took off 4 bases at V and 5 bases at J, with 16 bases between the two ends. The CDR3 is 15 residues long. Here the CDR3 reads CASSVGTTTNNEQFF. Written as DNA, the CDR3 is TGCGCCAGCAGCGTAGGAACCACCACTAACAATGAGCAGTTCTTC. Complete variable domain (other parts from reference TRBV5-1 and TRBJ2-1): KAGVTQTPRYLIKTRGQQVTLSCSPISGHRSVSWYQQTPGQGLQFLFEYFSETQRNKGNFPGRFSGRQFSNSRSEMNVSTLELGDSALYLCASSVGTTTNNEQFFGPGTRLTVL.

This chain links TRBV6-1 with TRBJ2-5; the D gene is possibly TRBD1 (5 bases). The CDR3 has 14 amino acids. Trimming took off 2 bases at V and 5 bases at J, with 12 bases between the two ends. Germline-derived CDR1 and CDR2 are MNHNS and SASEGT. CDR3 sequence: CASSETAGYETQYF. The CDR3 DNA reads as TGTGCCAGCAGTGAAACGGCAGGGTACGAGACCCAGTACTTC.

This chain connects TRBV14 to TRBJ2-1; D gene unclear. The germline V gene encodes CDR1 SGHDN and CDR2 FVKESK. The CDR3 length is 13 residues. With 1 base removed from V and 7 bases from J, the gap between germline ends came to 8 bases. CDR3 DNA: TGTGCCAGCAGCCAAGGTCCGGGTAATGAGCAGTTCTTC. It codes for CASSQGPGNEQFF.

V and J are TRBV9 and TRBJ2-7; no clear D. CDR3 size: 13 residues. V was shortened by 5 bases and J by 2 bases, with 11 bases between the two germline ends. Germline assignment: CDR1 SGDLS and CDR2 YYNGEE. This CDR3 reads CASSTPGTYEQYF. CDR3 in DNA: TGTGCCAGCAGTACACCAGGTACCTACGAGCAGTACTTC.

In its sample, this clone was seen once. The V call is TRBV19, the J call TRBJ1-1; TRBD1 matches at 9 bases. CDR1 and CDR2 from the germline V gene are LNHDA and SQIVND (reference sequence). V dropped 6 bases and J dropped 9; count of bases not matched to a gene: 8. This CDR3 region has 13 residues. The CDR3 nucleotides are TGTGCCAGTAGAAAGGGACAGGGAGGCAAAGCTTTCTTT. Translation: CASRKGQGGKAFF.

The gene calls are TRBV5-4 and TRBJ1-2; 9 nucleotides agree with TRBD1. With 4 bases clipped from V and 6 bases from J, the junction kept 10 bases outside the gene matches. Germline V gene sequence: CDR1 SGHNT, CDR2 YYREEE (reference sequence). The CDR3 loop spans 15 amino acids. CDR3 residues: CASSPNRGRLDGYTF. CDR3 coding DNA: TGTGCCAGCAGCCCTAACAGGGGGCGGTTGGATGGCTACACCTTC.

V gene TRBV30 combines with J gene TRBJ2-7; possibly TRBD2 for D (5 bases). V was pared by 0 bases and J by 5 bases, with 17 bases between. Germline assignment: CDR1 GTSNPN and CDR2 SVGIG (reference sequence). The CDR3 covers 15 residues. CDR3 region: CAWSVHLGSSDEQYF. As DNA, the CDR3 is TGTGCCTGGAGTGTACACCTGGGGAGTAGCGACGAGCAGTACTTC.